The entry below describes one T cell receptor beta chain. These data come from a study of shared clonotypes between healthy human individuals. Method: immunoSEQ multiplex PCR; TCRdb's copy keeps in-frame clones and lacks some. The table shows approximately 97,000 clones, with under 80% occurring only once. Trimming cost V 0 bases and J 1 base, with 7 bases left between them. The germline V gene has CDR1 LGHNA and CDR2 YNFKEQ. CDR3 length: 15 amino acids. This clonotype was sampled from a man aged 25-45 years in good health. The sequencing input was memory CD8+ T cells sorted from blood. Indicated subset: CD45RO+ cells pooled with CCR7-negative TemRA cells. The gene calls are TRBV4-2 and TRBJ2-1; D gene ambiguous. The CDR3 loop reads CASSQESSSYNEQFF. CDR3 DNA sequence: TGTGCCAGCAGCCAAGAATCGTCGTCCTACAATGAGCAGTTCTTC.